One and the same sample provided the 8 T cell receptor beta chains below, sequenced in a study of Graves' ophthalmopathy and Graves' hyperthyroidism. The TCR beta CDR3 regions underwent amplification from RNA transcripts. The authors performed first-round RT-PCR with HTBI primers and then a second-round multiplex PCR. TCRdb reprocessed the multiplex PCR reads with MiXCR, giving one entry per CDR3 protein. The sample lists about 500,000 distinct CDR3 sequences; under 40% were seen once. Sequenced: peripheral blood or thyroid tissue (not recorded which). Receptors were obtained from an adult man with Graves' hyperthyroidism.

Worth noting for this clonotype: A much larger clone lies one base from this, so it may be a read error. This sequence joins TRBV7-2 and TRBJ2-7; D call uncertain. Germline CDR1 SGHTA, CDR2 FQGNSA. This CDR3 region has 15 residues. V was cut by 4 bases and J by 0 bases, with 13 bases left in between. CDR3 in amino acids: CASSSRTDGSYEQYF. In nucleotides, the CDR3 is TGTGCCAGCAGCTCCCGGACGGACGGCTCCTACGAGCAGTACTTC.

As regards this clonotype: It may be a read error: a sequence one base away is much more abundant. This chain joins TRBV5-4 and TRBJ1-4; weak D call: TRBD1 (5 bases). The CDR3 covers 14 residues. The germline CDR1 and CDR2 sequences are SGHNT and YYREEE (reference sequence). The CDR3 region is CAGRAGREDEKLFF. Here the CDR3 DNA reads TGTGCCGGCAGGGCGGGCAGGGAGGATGAAAAACTGTTTTTT.

The V call is TRBV2, the J call TRBJ1-5; TRBD1 matches at 10 bases. The ends lost 6 bases at V and 6 bases at J; junction bases unmatched: 11. There are 16 residues in the CDR3. Germline V gives CDR1 SNHLY, CDR2 FYNNEI. CDR3 sequence reads: CASSRQGAGGTQPQHF. DNA of the CDR3: TGTGCCAGCAGCCGACAGGGGGCCGGTGGAACTCAGCCCCAGCATTTT.

This chain joins TRBV29-1 and TRBJ1-1, with D possibly being TRBD1 (5 bases). The V end lost 4 bases, the J end lost 5 bases, and 23 bases lay between the germline ends. The CDR3 runs to 16 residues. The germline CDR1 and CDR2 sequences are SQVTM and ANQGSEA. CDR3 region: CSVGGLEGAGKTEAFF. Written as DNA, the CDR3 is TGCAGCGTTGGAGGTCTAGAGGGCGCAGGGAAAACTGAAGCTTTCTTT.

In this sample, this clonotype turned up once. The V and J genes are TRBV24-1 and TRBJ1-1; tentatively, D is TRBD1 (5 bases). This CDR3 is built from 12 residues. Germline V gives CDR1 KGHDR, CDR2 SFDVKD. Trimming took 4 bases from V and 7 from J, leaving 9 bases between them. The chain's CDR3 is CATSESGIEAFF. CDR3 sequence (DNA): TGTGCCACCAGTGAATCAGGGATTGAAGCTTTCTTT.

This clonotype was recorded at least ten times. CDR3 sequence: CAISEFEDLAAYSYEQYF. CDR3 sequence (DNA): TGTGCCATCAGTGAGTTCGAGGATCTAGCGGCCTACTCCTACGAGCAGTACTTC. The J gene is TRBJ2-7, the V gene TRBV10-3; the match to TRBD2 covers 7 bases. Looked up from germline, CDR1 is ENHRY and CDR2 is SYGVKD. Trimming at V came to 1 base and at J to 0 bases, leaving 12 bases not matched to a gene. The CDR3 has 18 residues.

A few counts support this clonotype. This sequence joins TRBV29-1 and TRBJ1-1; no definite D call. Trimming cost V 8 bases and J 1 base, with 14 bases left between them. This CDR3 spans 13 amino acids. Germline CDR1 is SQVTM and CDR2 is ANQGSEA. The CDR3 reads CSLEWASNTEAFF. DNA for the CDR3: TGCAGCTTGGAGTGGGCCTCGAACACTGAAGCTTTCTTT.

This clonotype was counted at least ten times. V gene TRBV29-1 combines with J gene TRBJ1-6; D perhaps matches TRBD1 (5 bases). Germline V gene sequence: CDR1 SQVTM, CDR2 ANQGSEA. The CDR3 is made up of 14 amino acids. V gave up 7 bases and J gave up 4 bases, with 14 bases separating them. CDR3 loop: CSAGGAGYNSPLHF. CDR3 coding DNA: TGCAGCGCCGGCGGGGCAGGGTATAATTCACCCCTCCACTTT.